Listed here are 10 T cell receptor beta chains from one sample, sequenced in a study of OX40 agonist ivuxolimab in advanced cancers. Clones were read by immunoSEQ multiplex PCR, and TCRdb kept only the in-frame ones, dropping some. The sample yields about 17,000 clones, 80% to 95% seen once. The material sequenced was CD4+ or CD8+ T cells sorted from blood, taken in a trial of the OX40 agonist ivuxolimab. The receptor set was obtained from an adult with an advanced solid tumor such as melanoma, head and neck, liver or kidney cancer.

The V gene is TRBV6-5, the J gene TRBJ1-1; D gene uncertain. The CDR3 is made up of 11 amino acids. In germline, CDR1 is MNHEY, CDR2 SVGAGI. V lost 5 bases to trimming and J lost 7 bases, with 8 bases between them. Here the CDR3 DNA reads TGTGCCAGCAGTACAACAGATGAAGCTTTCTTT. Translated, it gives CASSTTDEAFF.

CDR3 DNA: TGTGCCAGCAGCTTGACAGGGGGCGGGCGCTCCTACAATGAGCAGTTCTTC. The encoded protein is CASSLTGGGRSYNEQFF. V is TRBV5-6 and J is TRBJ2-1; 9 bases align to TRBD1. Trimming cost V 1 base and J 0 bases; bases outside gene matches: 5. Germline CDR1 SGHDT, CDR2 YYEEEE. CDR3 length equals 17 residues.

The V and J genes are TRBV27 and TRBJ1-2; no clear D gene. This CDR3 spans 14 amino acids. Germline V gene sequence: CDR1 MNHEY, CDR2 SMNVEV (reference sequence). Trimming removed 7 bases from V and 6 bases from J, with 18 bases in between. CDR3 DNA sequence: TGTGCCAGCACCCCCTTTCTCGGGGTTGATGGCTACACCTTC. Amino acid sequence: CASTPFLGVDGYTF.

J is TRBJ2-2 and V is TRBV11-2, with D perhaps TRBD1 (6 bases). CDR1 and CDR2 from the germline V gene are SGHAT and FQNNGV. The CDR3 covers 16 residues. V lost 5 bases, J lost 4 bases, and 17 bases lay in between. DNA of the CDR3: TGTGCCAGCAGCCCCCCCCGGGACATAGGCACCGGGGAGCTGTTTTTT. The encoded protein is CASSPPRDIGTGELFF. Full variable domain (missing parts from reference TRBV11-2 and TRBJ2-2): EAGVAQSPRYKIIEKRQSVAFWCNPISGHATLYWYQQILGQGPKLLIQFQNNGVVDDSQLPKDRFSAERLKGVDSTLKIQPAKLEDSAVYLCASSPPRDIGTGELFFGEGSRLTVL.

The rearrangement links TRBV4-1 to TRBJ1-4; TRBD1 is a possible D gene (6 bases). Looked up from germline, CDR1 is MGHRA and CDR2 is YSYEKL. Trimming removed 1 base at V and 6 bases at J, with 9 bases between. This CDR3 comprises 14 residues. CDR3 residues: CASSQVPGDEKLFF. The DNA for the CDR3 is TGCGCCAGCAGCCAAGTTCCAGGGGATGAAAAACTGTTTTTT.

As concerns this clone: The sample has other DNA sequences that encode this CDR3 too. The chain carries TRBV4-1 and TRBJ2-3, with D unclear. The germline CDR1 and CDR2 sequences are MGHRA and YSYEKL. CDR3 length equals 14 residues. V lost 1 base and J lost 0, with 5 bases in between. The CDR3: CASSQADSTDTQYF. The CDR3 DNA reads TGCGCCAGCAGCCAAGCCGACAGCACAGATACGCAGTATTTT.

The chain joins TRBV13 to TRBJ1-1; 8 bases align to TRBD1. After removal of 4 bases from V and 7 bases from J, the junction contained 5 bases not matched to a gene. The CDR3 has 13 amino acids. Germline lookup yields CDR1 PRHDT and CDR2 FYEKMQ (reference sequence). CDR3 DNA: TGTGCCAGCAGCTCCGGGACAGGTCGTGAAGCTTTCTTT. Protein sequence: CASSSGTGREAFF. Full variable domain (outside the CDR3, taken from reference TRBV13 and TRBJ1-1): AAGVIQSPRHLIKEKRETATLKCYPIPRHDTVYWYQQGPGQDPQFLISFYEKMQSDKGSIPDRFSAQQFSDYHSELNMSSLELGDSALYFCASSSGTGREAFFGQGTRLTVV.

The chain has TRBV10-2 and TRBJ2-7, with a possible D match to TRBD2 (6 bases). Per germline, CDR1 WSHSY and CDR2 SAAADI. The CDR3 loop spans 14 amino acids. The V end lost 6 bases, the J end lost 7 bases, and 19 bases lay between the germline ends. The CDR3 spells CASRASGPLGEQYF. For the CDR3, the DNA is TGCGCCAGCAGGGCCAGCGGGCCGCTGGGGGAGCAGTACTTC.

The chain links TRBV11-3 to TRBJ2-5, with 8 bases matching TRBD2. The V and J ends lost 7 bases and 5 bases, in that order; junction bases with no gene match: 12. The germline V gene encodes CDR1 SGHNT and CDR2 YENEEA. This CDR3 has 15 amino acids. As DNA, the CDR3 is TGTGCCAGCAACTCCCGGGACGGCGGGGGGGAGACCCAGTACTTC. This sequence encodes CASNSRDGGGETQYF.

This CDR3 is CASSVEGGLAYEQYF. The CDR3 DNA reads TGTGCCAGCAGCGTAGAGGGGGGGCTTGCCTACGAGCAGTACTTC. This chain links TRBV9 with TRBJ2-7; tentative D call: TRBD2 (7 bases). The CDR3 has 15 residues. Per germline, CDR1 SGDLS and CDR2 YYNGEE. V was cut by 0 bases and J by 2 bases, with 12 bases left in between.